Sequencing of this T cell receptor beta chain was carried out in a study of T cell responses to AZD1222 COVID-19 vaccine. Study-wide findings and caveats: Baseline serostatus was positive in only 5 to 7 AZD1222 recipients. There were repertoire samples only from the period after the peak T cell response. Among spike-specific TCRs, nearly half reportedly target unmutated variant regions. White British ancestry dominated among donors, who included more females, and clonal diversity was possibly underestimated.

Libraries were prepared by immunoSEQ multiplex PCR; TCRdb keeps only in-frame clonotypes and omits some of them. The sample has about 150,000 clones; about nine tenths are singletons. In germline, CDR1 is ENHRY, CDR2 SYGVKD. This CDR3 is built from 15 residues. J lost 1 base, V lost 11 bases, and 11 bases had no gene match. About this clone itself: Its antigen is not identified.

Sequencing used peripheral blood, obtained 28 days after the second AZD1222 dose. This sequence was found in an adult who received the AZD1222 COVID-19 vaccine. The gene calls are TRBV10-3 and TRBJ1-1; 9 nucleotides match TRBD1. CDR3 sequence reads: CAATKGTGRNTEAFF. The DNA for the CDR3 is TGTGCCGCAACCAAAGGGACAGGGAGGAACACTGAAGCTTTCTTT.